This TCR beta chain comes out of a study of shared clonotypes between healthy human individuals. As for this clone: Antigen specificity is unknown.

Trimming cost V 5 bases and J 4 bases, with 15 bases left between them. Germline CDR1 SGHTA, CDR2 FQGNSA. The CDR3 has 15 residues. The data were produced by immunoSEQ multiplex PCR, yet TCRdb's version contains in-frame clones alone and is incomplete. The sample contains fewer than 1.8 million clones, 98% to 99% of which appear only once. Study-wide points: Tissues were not sampled, only blood, and their repertoires likely differ. Estimated richness values were generally larger in naive subsets than in memory subsets. Four donors had about 5% of their naive CD4 clonotypes in common. Non-shared clonotypes showed lower generation probabilities than clonotypes common to all four donors.

The clonotype comes from a man aged 25-40 years in good health. The V call is TRBV7-2, the J call TRBJ1-3; possibly TRBD1 for D (5 bases). The sequencing input was naive CD4+ T cells sorted from blood. As to subset: CD45RA+ positively selected. The CDR3 is CASSRLGGTGNTIYF. The CDR3 bases are TGTGCCAGCAGCCGCCTTGGGGGGACCGGAAACACCATATATTTT.